This T cell receptor (beta chain) was found in a study of T cell changes during pregnancy in multiple sclerosis. Only in-frame clones appear in the TCRdb table, and some are missing; sequencing was by immunoSEQ multiplex PCR. Among tens of thousands of clones listed, approximately 95% were seen once. V gave up 0 bases and J gave up 6 bases, with 12 bases separating them. Germline V gives CDR1 SGHDN, CDR2 FVKESK. The CDR3 spans 15 residues. J is TRBJ2-1 and V is TRBV14; D gene uncertain. The clonotype was recovered from a female donor in good health, enrolled as a control in a pregnancy study. Here the sequenced sample was peripheral blood, taken in the second trimester of pregnancy. CDR3 protein: CASSQEASPSNEQFF. The CDR3 nucleotides are TGTGCCAGCAGCCAAGAGGCTAGTCCCTCCAATGAGCAGTTCTTC.